Following are 21 T cell receptor beta chains from one sample sequenced in a study of blood T cell repertoires in COVID-19. Data came from immunoSEQ multiplex PCR; TCRdb stores just in-frame clones and leaves some out. The sample consists of 37,000 or so clones, around 80% of them appearing once. Sequenced input: peripheral blood. The source is a man aged 55 to 70 with acute or convalescent COVID-19.

The chain couples TRBV11-3 to TRBJ2-1, with a possible D match to TRBD2 (6 bases). Germline V CDR1 and CDR2: SGHNT, YENEEA. V lost 1 base and J lost 7, with 14 bases in between. CDR3 length: 15 amino acids. Here the CDR3 reads CASSLGSGDGNEQFF. The CDR3 DNA follows: TGTGCCAGCAGCTTAGGGTCGGGAGATGGAAATGAGCAGTTCTTC.

The CDR3 coding sequence is TGCGCCAGCAGCCAAGGGTTAGCGGGAATCGGGCGCACAGATACGCAGTATTTT. Residues: CASSQGLAGIGRTDTQYF. The V and J genes are TRBV4-1 and TRBJ2-3; 8 positions agree with TRBD2. This CDR3 contains 18 residues. Germline CDR1 and CDR2: MGHRA and YSYEKL. V lost 1 base and J lost 1; bases outside the gene matches: 10.

This clone appeared a few times. This sequence joins TRBV4-3 and TRBJ1-2; no firm D call. Between the trimmed V and J ends, which lost 0 bases and 4 bases, there was a span of 15 bases. This CDR3 has 16 amino acids. The V gene's germline CDR1 is LGHNA and CDR2 YSLEER. The CDR3 region is CASSQEMARETYGYTF. CDR3 bases: TGCGCCAGCAGCCAAGAGATGGCAAGGGAGACCTATGGCTACACCTTC.

The chain uses TRBV11-2 and TRBJ2-7, with D maybe TRBD1 (5 bases). Trimming pared 0 bases from V and 6 bases from J, leaving 15 bases between. Germline lookup yields CDR1 SGHAT and CDR2 FQNNGV. CDR3 length equals 15 residues. The CDR3 DNA reads TGTGCCAGCAGCTTAGATTGGGGCTCCGAGCGCGAGCAGTACTTC. It is translated as CASSLDWGSEREQYF.

The chain has TRBV5-4 and TRBJ2-1, with D possibly matching TRBD2 (7 bases). The CDR3 runs 13 residues. Trimming left V 3 bases short and J 9 bases short, with 13 bases between. Germline V lookup: CDR1 SGHNT, CDR2 YYREEE (reference sequence). CDR3 nucleotides: TGTGCCAGCAGCTCACGGGGGGCGGGTGAGCAGTTCTTC. Residues: CASSSRGAGEQFF.

This chain links TRBV29-1 with TRBJ1-2; D call uncertain. The CDR3 spans 12 residues. Trimming pared 0 bases from V and 1 base from J, leaving 3 bases between. Looked up from germline, CDR1 is SQVTM and CDR2 is ANQGSEA. CDR3 nucleotides: TGCAGCGTTGAAGACCATAACTATGGCTACACCTTC. The encoded protein is CSVEDHNYGYTF.

This clone was recorded only once. The chain links TRBV4-3 to TRBJ2-1; 7 bases map to TRBD2. This CDR3 comprises 16 residues. J lost 0 bases, V lost 3 bases, and 5 bases had no gene match. The germline gives CDR1 LGHNA, CDR2 YSLEER. The CDR3 sequence is CASSHSLAASYNEQFF. For the CDR3, the DNA is TGCGCCAGCAGCCATTCGCTAGCGGCCTCCTACAATGAGCAGTTCTTC.

V is TRBV5-1 and J is TRBJ2-5; no definite D call. Trimming pared 2 bases from V and 5 bases from J, leaving 13 bases between. From germline, CDR1 is SGHRS and CDR2 YFSETQ. The CDR3 sequence is 14 residues long. CDR3 sequence: CASSLQASQETQYF. CDR3 DNA sequence: TGCGCCAGCAGCTTACAAGCGTCCCAGGAGACCCAGTACTTC.

This chain links TRBV19 with TRBJ2-7; TRBD2 matches at 15 bases. The length of the CDR3 is 17 residues. Trimming cost V 4 bases and J 5 bases; bases outside gene matches: 9. Germline CDR1 is LNHDA and CDR2 is SQIVND (reference sequence). The CDR3 region is CASSTSGLAGGRNEQYF. The CDR3 DNA reads TGTGCCAGTAGTACCTCGGGACTAGCGGGAGGAAGGAACGAGCAGTACTTC.

V and J are TRBV7-2 and TRBJ2-4, with D maybe TRBD2 (6 bases). Germline V CDR1 and CDR2: SGHTA, FQGNSA. CDR3 length: 14 amino acids. The V end lost 7 bases, the J end lost 8 bases, and 18 bases lay between the germline ends. The CDR3: CASTPRDSRDIQYF. The CDR3, as DNA: TGTGCCAGCACCCCCCGGGACTCCAGGGACATTCAGTACTTC.

This chain joins TRBV6-1 and TRBJ1-2, with 8 bases matching TRBD1. J was trimmed by 5 bases and V by 2 bases; bases with no gene match: 4. The V gene's germline CDR1 is MNHNS and CDR2 SASEGT. The CDR3 has 14 residues. The CDR3, as DNA: TGTGCCAGCAGTGAATCGCACAGGGGGTATGGCTACACCTTC. This translates into CASSESHRGYGYTF.

This clone occurred once. The chain links TRBV5-4 to TRBJ2-7; D might be TRBD1 (6 bases). The CDR3 sequence is 14 residues long. The germline gives CDR1 SGHNT, CDR2 YYREEE (reference sequence). Trimming removed 4 bases at V and 5 bases at J, with 16 bases between. The CDR3 DNA is TGTGCCAGCAGCACTCGGGACAATTGGAACGAGCAGTACTTC. Amino acids: CASSTRDNWNEQYF. The full variable domain, its missing parts supplied by reference TRBV5-4 and TRBJ2-7, is ETGVTQSPTHLIKTRGQQVTLRCSSQSGHNTVSWYQQALGQGPQFIFQYYREEENGRGNFPPRFSGLQFPNYSSELNVNALELDDSALYLCASSTRDNWNEQYFGPGTRLTVT.

The chain has TRBV5-1 and TRBJ2-3, with D possibly matching TRBD1 (5 bases). Germline assignment: CDR1 SGHRS and CDR2 YFSETQ. The CDR3 has 14 residues. The ends were cut back, 1 base at V and 5 bases at J, with 11 bases in the middle. DNA for the CDR3: TGCGCCAGCAGCTTGTCAGGGATTGTAGATACGCAGTATTTT. Translating it yields CASSLSGIVDTQYF. Full variable domain (rest looked up from reference TRBV5-1 and TRBJ2-3): KAGVTQTPRYLIKTRGQQVTLSCSPISGHRSVSWYQQTPGQGLQFLFEYFSETQRNKGNFPGRFSGRQFSNSRSEMNVSTLELGDSALYLCASSLSGIVDTQYFGPGTRLTVL.

This clone turned up a few times. The genes are TRBV7-6 and TRBJ2-3; possibly TRBD1 for D (6 bases). The CDR3 runs to 15 residues. Trimming took 6 bases from V and 1 from J, leaving 14 bases between them. In germline, CDR1 is SGHVS, CDR2 FNYEAQ. CDR3 DNA: TGTGCCAGCAGTGGGGGCGGGTATGGCACAGATACGCAGTATTTT. This translates into CASSGGGYGTDTQYF.

This clone was detected ten times or more. The chain couples TRBV5-6 to TRBJ2-1; 7 nucleotides agree with TRBD1. The CDR3 has 15 residues. With V trimmed by 2 bases and J by 4 bases, 6 bases remained unmatched. Germline V gives CDR1 SGHDT, CDR2 YYEEEE. CDR3 in DNA: TGTGCCAGCAGCTTCGGGACAGACCCTTACAATGAGCAGTTCTTC. It specifies CASSFGTDPYNEQFF.

The V gene is TRBV5-1, the J gene TRBJ2-7; 7 nucleotides agree with TRBD1. Germline V gene lookup returns CDR1 SGHRS and CDR2 YFSETQ. This CDR3 comprises 15 residues. The trim removed 4 bases at V and 5 bases at J, leaving 12 bases unmatched. The CDR3 sequence: CASSPWGDRDHEQYF. The CDR3 coding sequence is TGCGCCAGCAGCCCATGGGGAGACAGGGACCACGAGCAGTACTTC.

The chain links TRBV5-1 to TRBJ2-2; D ambiguous. This CDR3 has 18 amino acids. In germline, CDR1 is SGHRS, CDR2 YFSETQ. V was clipped by 0 bases and J by 1 base, with 16 bases between them. CDR3 DNA: TGCGCCAGCAGCTTGGTCGTCGTGGGCAGGATGAACACCGGGGAGCTGTTTTTT. Amino acids: CASSLVVVGRMNTGELFF. Using reference TRBV5-1 and TRBJ2-2 for the parts outside the CDR3, the full variable domain is KAGVTQTPRYLIKTRGQQVTLSCSPISGHRSVSWYQQTPGQGLQFLFEYFSETQRNKGNFPGRFSGRQFSNSRSEMNVSTLELGDSALYLCASSLVVVGRMNTGELFFGEGSRLTVL.

This chain links TRBV6-5 with TRBJ1-1, with D possibly being TRBD1 (5 bases). The CDR3 loop spans 13 amino acids. The germline gives CDR1 MNHEY, CDR2 SVGAGI. V dropped 6 bases and J dropped 3 bases, with 11 bases sitting between them. This chain's CDR3 is CASSHRGDTEAFF. CDR3 in DNA: TGTGCCAGCAGCCACCGGGGGGACACTGAAGCTTTCTTT.

The chain joins TRBV4-2 to TRBJ2-3, with 7 positions matching TRBD1. The CDR3 length is 15 residues. From germline, CDR1 is LGHNA and CDR2 YNFKEQ. V lost 1 base, J lost 8 bases, and 9 bases stayed unmatched. The CDR3 region has the DNA TGTGCCAGCAGCCAAGGTGACAGGGCGGAAGGTACGCAGTATTTT. Encoded protein: CASSQGDRAEGTQYF.

This clone was detected a few times. The rearrangement joins TRBV2 to TRBJ1-2; 9 bases match TRBD1. V gave up 4 bases and J gave up 2 bases; unmatched junction bases: 5. Germline lookup yields CDR1 SNHLY and CDR2 FYNNEI. The CDR3 is 15 amino acids. The CDR3 DNA reads TGTGCCAGCAGTGTGAGGGGGACAGGGAACTATGGCTACACCTTC. This codes for CASSVRGTGNYGYTF. The entire variable domain, with the rest obtained from reference TRBV2 and TRBJ1-2, is as follows: EPEVTQTPSHQVTQMGQEVILRCVPISNHLYFYWYRQILGQKVEFLVSFYNNEISEKSEIFDDQFSVERPDGSNFTLKIRSTKLEDSAMYFCASSVRGTGNYGYTFGSGTRLTVV.

The CDR3 here is CASSLASSNRLSDEQYF. CDR3 DNA sequence: TGCGCCAGCAGCTTGGCCTCGAGTAACAGGCTGTCCGACGAGCAGTACTTC. The chain joins TRBV5-1 to TRBJ2-7; a possible D gene is TRBD1 (5 bases). Looked up from germline, CDR1 is SGHRS and CDR2 is YFSETQ. There are 17 residues in the CDR3. V was clipped by 0 bases and J by 5 bases, with 21 bases between them. The full variable domain, rest sourced from reference TRBV5-1 and TRBJ2-7, is KAGVTQTPRYLIKTRGQQVTLSCSPISGHRSVSWYQQTPGQGLQFLFEYFSETQRNKGNFPGRFSGRQFSNSRSEMNVSTLELGDSALYLCASSLASSNRLSDEQYFGPGTRLTVT.